This T cell receptor beta chain was obtained from a study of vaccination effects on CD4 cells after COVID-19. Study-wide findings and caveats: Convalescent patients numbered few in the study; early post-infection timepoints were missing entirely.

Repertoires were generated with immunoSEQ multiplex PCR, while TCRdb's copy carries only in-frame clones and drops some. Altogether tens of thousands of clones are present, just under 75% being singletons, with the ten largest covering under 2.5%. Once cultured for around 11 days, the cells underwent separation to obtain CD4+ T cells. Participants were given two doses of BNT162b2 or mRNA-1273 vaccine. A word on this clone: Its antigen remains unidentified.

The TCR comes from a human donor who received a COVID-19 vaccine. The sequencing here drew on CD4+ T cells from PBMCs cultured without peptide, taken after COVID-19 vaccination.

The CDR3, as DNA: TGTGCCAGCAGCAGAGGGCGGACAGACTACGAGCAGTACGTC. Protein product: CASSRGRTDYEQYV. The chain combines TRBV11-1 with TRBJ2-7; a weak D match, TRBD1 (6 bases). The CDR3 consists of 14 residues. V lost 5 bases to trimming and J lost 3 bases, with 14 bases between them. Per the germline V gene, CDR1 is SGHAT and CDR2 is FQDESV (reference sequence).